The source of this T cell receptor beta chain is a study of T cells in Graves' hyperthyroidism and ophthalmopathy. CDR3 length: 14 amino acids. CDR1 is LGHNT, CDR2 FRNRAP, per germline. Trimming left V 6 bases short and J 2 bases short, with 12 bases between. RNA transcripts provided the source from which TCR beta CDR3 regions were amplified. A first-round RT-PCR of the TCR CDR3 used the HTBI primer set. From the multiplex PCR reads, TCRdb called clonotypes with MiXCR, one entry per CDR3 protein. The sample carries some 740,000 distinct CDR3 sequences, about 14% recorded once. In regard to this clonotype: Its target is not known.

Study results and limitations: Ophthalmopathy was identified by the model a median around 6 months ahead of onset.

This receptor was identified in a young woman with Graves' hyperthyroidism. This chain uses TRBV12-5 with TRBJ2-3; D is uncertain. Material for sequencing was blood. The CDR3: CASGNQYLTDTQYF. CDR3 sequence (DNA): TGTGCTAGTGGGAACCAGTACCTCACAGATACGCAGTATTTT.